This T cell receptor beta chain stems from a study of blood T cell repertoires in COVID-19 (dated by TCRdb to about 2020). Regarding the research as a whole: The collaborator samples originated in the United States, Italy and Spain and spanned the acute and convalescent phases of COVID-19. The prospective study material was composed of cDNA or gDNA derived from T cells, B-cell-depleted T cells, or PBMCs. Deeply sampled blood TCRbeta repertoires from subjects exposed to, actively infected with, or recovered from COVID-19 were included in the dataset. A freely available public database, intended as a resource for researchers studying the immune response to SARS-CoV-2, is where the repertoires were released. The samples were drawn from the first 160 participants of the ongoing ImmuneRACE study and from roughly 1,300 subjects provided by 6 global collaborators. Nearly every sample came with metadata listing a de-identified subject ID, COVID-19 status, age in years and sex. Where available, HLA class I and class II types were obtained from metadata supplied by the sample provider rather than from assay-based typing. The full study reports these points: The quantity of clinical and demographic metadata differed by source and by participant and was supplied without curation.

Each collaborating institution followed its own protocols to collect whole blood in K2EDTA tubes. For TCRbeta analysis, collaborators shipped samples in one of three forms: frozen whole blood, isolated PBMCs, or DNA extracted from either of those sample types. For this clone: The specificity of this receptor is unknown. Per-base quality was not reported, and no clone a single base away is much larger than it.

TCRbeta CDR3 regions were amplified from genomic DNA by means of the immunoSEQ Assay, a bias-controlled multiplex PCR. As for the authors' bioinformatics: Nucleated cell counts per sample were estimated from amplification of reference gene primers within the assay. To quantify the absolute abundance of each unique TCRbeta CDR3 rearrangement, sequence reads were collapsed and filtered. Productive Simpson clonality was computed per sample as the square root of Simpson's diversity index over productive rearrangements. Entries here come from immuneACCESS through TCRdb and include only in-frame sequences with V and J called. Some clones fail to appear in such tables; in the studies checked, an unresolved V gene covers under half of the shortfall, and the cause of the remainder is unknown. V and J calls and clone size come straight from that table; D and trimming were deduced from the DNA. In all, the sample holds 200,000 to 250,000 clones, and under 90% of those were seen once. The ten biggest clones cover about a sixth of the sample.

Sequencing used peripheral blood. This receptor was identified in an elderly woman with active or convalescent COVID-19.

The nucleotides read TGTGCCAGCAGTTTAATGGGGGGGCCAAATGAGCAGTTCTTC. This yields the protein CASSLMGGPNEQFF. Recombination connected TRBV28 to TRBJ2-1; 7 matching bases give a weak D call of TRBD2. Via the germline V gene, CDR1 is MDHEN and CDR2 SYDVKM. The CDR3 contains 14 residues, cysteine and phenylalanine counted. Only the CDR3 portion is preserved as DNA: 42 bases, with reading frame beginning at the first base. The trim is 2 bases for V and 7 bases for J, with a gap of 12 bases between the germline ends. The full variable domain, with segments outside the CDR3 supplied by the reference TRBV28 and TRBJ2-1 proteins, appears as DVKVTQSSRYLVKRTGEKVFLECVQDMDHENMFWYRQDPGLGLRLIYFSYDVKMKEKGDIPEGYSVSREKKERFSLILESASTNQTSMYLCASSLMGGPNEQFFGPGTRLTVL.